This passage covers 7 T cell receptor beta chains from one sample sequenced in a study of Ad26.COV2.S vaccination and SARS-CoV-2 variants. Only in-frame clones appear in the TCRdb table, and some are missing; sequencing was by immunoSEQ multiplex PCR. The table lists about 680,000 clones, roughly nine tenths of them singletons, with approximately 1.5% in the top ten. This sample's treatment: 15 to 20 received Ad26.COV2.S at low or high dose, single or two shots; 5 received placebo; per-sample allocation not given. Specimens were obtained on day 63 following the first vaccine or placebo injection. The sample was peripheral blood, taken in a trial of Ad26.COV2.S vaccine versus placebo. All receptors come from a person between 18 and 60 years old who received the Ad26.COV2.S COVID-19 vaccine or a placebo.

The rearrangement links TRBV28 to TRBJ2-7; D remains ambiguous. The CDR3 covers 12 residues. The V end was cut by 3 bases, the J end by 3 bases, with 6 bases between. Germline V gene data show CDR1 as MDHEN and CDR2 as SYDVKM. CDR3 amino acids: CASSLSNYEQYF. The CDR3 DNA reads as TGTGCCAGCAGTTTGAGTAACTACGAGCAGTACTTC.

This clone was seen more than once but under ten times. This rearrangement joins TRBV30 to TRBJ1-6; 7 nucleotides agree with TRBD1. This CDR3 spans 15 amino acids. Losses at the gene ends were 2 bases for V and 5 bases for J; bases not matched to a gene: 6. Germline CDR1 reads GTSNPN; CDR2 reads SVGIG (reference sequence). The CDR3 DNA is TGTGCCTGGAGTACGACAGGGTGGAATAATTCACCCCTCCACTTT. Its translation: CAWSTTGWNNSPLHF.

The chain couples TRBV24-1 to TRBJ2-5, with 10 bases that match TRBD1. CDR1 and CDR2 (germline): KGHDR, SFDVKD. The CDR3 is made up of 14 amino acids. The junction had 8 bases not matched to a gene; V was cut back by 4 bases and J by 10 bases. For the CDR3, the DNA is TGTGCCACCAGTGACCCCGGGAGGGACAGGGGCCAGTACTTC. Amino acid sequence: CATSDPGRDRGQYF.

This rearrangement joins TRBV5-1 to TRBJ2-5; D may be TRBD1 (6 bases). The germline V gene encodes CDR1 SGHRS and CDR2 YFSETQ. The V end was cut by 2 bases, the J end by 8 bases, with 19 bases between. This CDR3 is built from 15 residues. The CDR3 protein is CASSFLEKGTITQYF. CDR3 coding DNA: TGCGCCAGCAGCTTTCTAGAAAAGGGGACAATTACCCAGTACTTC.

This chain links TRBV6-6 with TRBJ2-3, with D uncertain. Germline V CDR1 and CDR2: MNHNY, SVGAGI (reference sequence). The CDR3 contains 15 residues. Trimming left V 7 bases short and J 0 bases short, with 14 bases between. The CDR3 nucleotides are TGTGCCAGCAACCCCTTTGGGGTTAGCACAGATACGCAGTATTTT. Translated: CASNPFGVSTDTQYF.

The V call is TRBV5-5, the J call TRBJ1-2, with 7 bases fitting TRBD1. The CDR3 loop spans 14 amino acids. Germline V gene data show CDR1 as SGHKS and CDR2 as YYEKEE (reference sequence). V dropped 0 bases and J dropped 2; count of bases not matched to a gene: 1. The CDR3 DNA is TGTGCCAGCAGCTTGGACAGGGGAAACTATGGCTACACCTTC. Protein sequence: CASSLDRGNYGYTF.

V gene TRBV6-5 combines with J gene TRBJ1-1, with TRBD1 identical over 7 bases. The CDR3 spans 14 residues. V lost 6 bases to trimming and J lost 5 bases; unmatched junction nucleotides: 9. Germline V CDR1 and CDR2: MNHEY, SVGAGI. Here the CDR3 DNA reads TGTGCCAGCAGCTCCCCGACAGGGCTGACTGAAGCTTTCTTT. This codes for CASSSPTGLTEAFF.